The 24 T cell receptor beta chains presented below share a single source sample, sequenced in a study of shared clonotypes between healthy human individuals. The data were produced by immunoSEQ multiplex PCR, yet TCRdb's version contains in-frame clones alone and is incomplete. The table shows 2 million to 2.5 million clones, with roughly 95% occurring only once. What was sequenced was naive CD4+ T cells sorted from blood. Subset given: CD45RA+ positively selected. Receptor source: a man in his late teens or twenties in good health.

The V and J genes are TRBV9 and TRBJ2-1; D remains ambiguous. This CDR3 region has 14 residues. CDR1 and CDR2 (germline): SGDLS, YYNGEE. V was cut by 0 bases and J by 7 bases, with 11 bases left in between. The CDR3 here is CASSVGLGFNEQFF. CDR3 nucleotide sequence: TGTGCCAGCAGCGTAGGGCTGGGGTTTAATGAGCAGTTCTTC. The full variable domain, with the rest looked up from reference TRBV9 and TRBJ2-1, is DSGVTQTPKHLITATGQRVTLRCSPRSGDLSVYWYQQSLDQGLQFLIQYYNGEERAKGNILERFSAQQFPDLHSELNLSSLELGDSALYFCASSVGLGFNEQFFGPGTRLTVL.

V gene TRBV29-1 combines with J gene TRBJ2-7; D possibly corresponds to TRBD1 (5 bases). Trimming cost V 0 bases and J 6 bases, with 9 bases left between them. From germline, CDR1 is SQVTM and CDR2 ANQGSEA. CDR3 size: 12 residues. DNA for the CDR3: TGCAGCGTTGAAGATTGGGGCACCGAGCAGTACTTC. As protein: CSVEDWGTEQYF.

About this clone: Different DNA sequences within this sample yield the same CDR3. The J gene is TRBJ2-2, the V gene TRBV15; D unresolved. The CDR3 has 13 residues. Germline-derived CDR1 and CDR2 are LNHNV and YYDKDF (reference sequence). With 1 base removed from V and 5 bases from J, the gap between germline ends came to 5 bases. The CDR3 is CATSRGVTGELFF. DNA for the CDR3: TGTGCCACCAGCAGAGGGGTTACCGGGGAGCTGTTTTTT.

The chain has TRBV6-5 and TRBJ1-6; the D gene is possibly TRBD1 (5 bases). The CDR3 has 12 amino acids. Trimming left V 4 bases short and J 11 bases short, with 9 bases between. Germline lookup yields CDR1 MNHEY and CDR2 SVGAGI. The CDR3 DNA reads TGTGCCAGCAGTTTCCAGGGTGCACCCCTCCACTTT. It is translated as CASSFQGAPLHF.

The V gene is TRBV30, the J gene TRBJ1-3; D perhaps matches TRBD1 (5 bases). V lost 2 bases and J lost 0, with 17 bases in between. Germline CDR1 GTSNPN, CDR2 SVGIG (reference sequence). The CDR3 runs 17 residues. The CDR3 nucleotides are TGTGCCTGGAGTATTACTCGGACAACCAGCTCTGGAAACACCATATATTTT. Protein sequence: CAWSITRTTSSGNTIYF.

The chain uses TRBV7-2 and TRBJ2-5, with D perhaps matching TRBD2 (6 bases). CDR1 is SGHTA, CDR2 FQGNSA, per germline. The CDR3 is 13 amino acids. Trimming removed 4 bases from V and 7 bases from J, with 13 bases in between. The chain's CDR3 is CASSSWTTGTQYF. The CDR3, as DNA: TGTGCCAGCAGCTCTTGGACTACAGGGACCCAGTACTTC.

The chain uses TRBV18 and TRBJ1-1, with D maybe TRBD1 (6 bases). The germline gives CDR1 KGHSH, CDR2 LQKENI. CDR3 length: 20 residues. V dropped 1 base and J dropped 4 bases, with 28 bases sitting between them. CDR3 DNA sequence: TGTGCCAGCTCACCACGCCTGATCGGGGGGCTGGTTCAGGATACCACTGAAGCTTTCTTT. Its protein product is CASSPRLIGGLVQDTTEAFF.

The chain combines TRBV7-2 with TRBJ1-1, with no clear D. The CDR3 length is 14 residues. Germline values: CDR1 SGHTA, CDR2 FQGNSA. The V end was cut by 7 bases, the J end by 4 bases, with 16 bases between. CDR3 DNA sequence: TGTGCCAGCACCCGCTTATTAAGGGCCACTGAAGCTTTCTTT. Amino acid sequence: CASTRLLRATEAFF.

This chain uses TRBV4-1 with TRBJ1-1, with 9 bases lining up with TRBD1. The CDR3 is 15 amino acids. CDR1 and CDR2 (germline): MGHRA, YSYEKL. Trimming removed 2 bases from V and 6 bases from J; junction bases left unmatched: 7. This CDR3 is CASSQIQGAVAEAFF. For the CDR3, the DNA is TGCGCCAGCAGCCAAATACAGGGGGCGGTTGCTGAAGCTTTCTTT.

Only one count was recorded for this clone. The chain joins TRBV18 to TRBJ2-5, with 7 nucleotides matching TRBD1. Trimming took 0 bases from V and 3 from J; bases not matched to a gene: 4. The CDR3 runs to 15 residues. The germline V gene encodes CDR1 KGHSH and CDR2 LQKENI. The CDR3 nucleotides read TGTGCCAGCTCACCACCAGGGACAGTAAAAGAGACCCAGTACTTC. This sequence encodes CASSPPGTVKETQYF.

V and J are TRBV5-1 and TRBJ2-7, with D perhaps given as TRBD1 or TRBD2 (5 bases each). Trimming cost V 2 bases and J 2 bases, with 14 bases left between them. There are 15 residues in the CDR3. Germline V CDR1 and CDR2: SGHRS, YFSETQ. CDR3 sequence reads: CASSFRGTPTYEQYF. The CDR3 DNA sequence: TGCGCCAGCAGCTTCAGAGGGACCCCAACCTACGAGCAGTACTTC.

The J gene is TRBJ1-3, the V gene TRBV10-3; D remains unclear. V was pared by 0 bases and J by 0 bases, with 6 bases between. The CDR3 is 15 residues long. The germline gives CDR1 ENHRY, CDR2 SYGVKD. CDR3 amino acids: CAISESSGSGNTIYF. The DNA of the CDR3 is TGTGCCATCAGTGAGTCGTCGGGCTCTGGAAACACCATATATTTT.

This sequence joins TRBV25-1 and TRBJ2-7, with D perhaps matching TRBD1 or TRBD2 (5 bases each). The germline V gene encodes CDR1 MGHDK and CDR2 SYGVNS. This CDR3 is built from 15 residues. Trimming took off 2 bases at V and 2 bases at J, with 13 bases between the two ends. Here the CDR3 reads CASSEPGTAAYEQYF. CDR3 in DNA: TGTGCCAGCAGTGAACCAGGGACGGCCGCCTACGAGCAGTACTTC.

The chain recombines TRBV9 with TRBJ1-1; 7 bases are a match to TRBD1. Germline V gene sequence: CDR1 SGDLS, CDR2 YYNGEE. Trimming took 7 bases from V and 2 from J; bases not matched to a gene: 11. The CDR3 has 15 residues. This chain's CDR3 is CASSRGGGLNTEAFF. For the CDR3, the DNA is TGTGCCAGCTCCCGGGGAGGGGGCTTAAACACTGAAGCTTTCTTT. The complete variable domain, with remaining parts taken from reference TRBV9 and TRBJ1-1, reads DSGVTQTPKHLITATGQRVTLRCSPRSGDLSVYWYQQSLDQGLQFLIQYYNGEERAKGNILERFSAQQFPDLHSELNLSSLELGDSALYFCASSRGGGLNTEAFFGQGTRLTVV.

Notes on this clone: The same CDR3 also results from other DNA sequences found in this sample. The gene calls are TRBV5-1 and TRBJ2-5; a possible D gene is TRBD1 (6 bases). Germline V CDR1 and CDR2: SGHRS, YFSETQ. This CDR3 has 13 residues. The V end lost 2 bases, the J end lost 5 bases, and 10 bases lay between the germline ends. CDR3 bases: TGCGCCAGCAGCTTTGGGGGCCTCGAGACCCAGTACTTC. This encodes CASSFGGLETQYF.

The chain employs TRBV11-1 and TRBJ1-2; weak D call: TRBD1 (5 bases). CDR3 length: 12 amino acids. Germline lookup yields CDR1 SGHAT and CDR2 FQDESV (reference sequence). V lost 8 bases and J 7 bases, leaving 14 bases between the germline ends. CDR3 residues: CASWDPSSGYTF. For the CDR3, the DNA is TGTGCCAGCTGGGACCCCTCGTCTGGCTACACCTTC.

This chain links TRBV5-4 with TRBJ1-2, with D perhaps TRBD1 (5 bases). The CDR3 consists of 13 residues. Between the trimmed V and J ends, which lost 4 bases and 8 bases, there was a span of 15 bases. Germline CDR1 and CDR2: SGHNT and YYREEE (reference sequence). The CDR3 DNA is TGTGCCAGCAGCCCTGGGGCGCTCGGGGGCTACACCTTC. It encodes CASSPGALGGYTF. The full variable domain, its missing parts supplied by reference TRBV5-4 and TRBJ1-2, is ETGVTQSPTHLIKTRGQQVTLRCSSQSGHNTVSWYQQALGQGPQFIFQYYREEENGRGNFPPRFSGLQFPNYSSELNVNALELDDSALYLCASSPGALGGYTFGSGTRLTVV.

This sequence joins TRBV7-2 and TRBJ2-3, with D maybe TRBD2 (6 bases). V lost 5 bases and J 6 bases, leaving 15 bases between the germline ends. Germline loops: CDR1 SGHTA, CDR2 FQGNSA. The CDR3 consists of 14 residues. The CDR3 nucleotides are TGTGCCAGCAGCAAGGGACTCCCGAGTGATACGCAGTATTTT. This codes for CASSKGLPSDTQYF.

This chain connects TRBV27 to TRBJ2-3, with a possible D match to TRBD1 (6 bases). This CDR3 comprises 16 residues. The germline V gene has CDR1 MNHEY and CDR2 SMNVEV (reference sequence). V was cut by 7 bases and J by 3 bases, with 20 bases left in between. The CDR3 DNA reads as TGTGCCAGCACTGGGCGGCGCAACAGGGAAACAGATACGCAGTATTTT. It encodes CASTGRRNRETDTQYF.

The chain joins TRBV15 to TRBJ2-1, with D perhaps matching TRBD1 (6 bases). V dropped 5 bases and J dropped 2 bases, with 13 bases sitting between them. The CDR3 spans 15 residues. The V gene's germline CDR1 is LNHNV and CDR2 YYDKDF (reference sequence). The CDR3 DNA is TGTGCCACCAGCTCCGGGACACACGCCTACAATGAGCAGTTCTTC. Amino acids: CATSSGTHAYNEQFF.

The genes are TRBV6-6 and TRBJ2-7, with TRBD2 identical over 9 bases. V trimming: 6 bases; J trimming: 8 bases; junction bases outside the gene matches: 14. The CDR3 runs to 15 residues. Looked up from germline, CDR1 is MNHNY and CDR2 is SVGAGI (reference sequence). This CDR3 is CASSATGTSLLQQYF. CDR3 DNA: TGTGCCAGCAGCGCCACCGGGACTAGCCTTCTCCAGCAGTACTTC.

The chain employs TRBV6-6 and TRBJ2-5, with D possibly matching TRBD1 (6 bases). V lost 4 bases, J lost 5 bases, and 11 bases lay in between. Germline V lookup: CDR1 MNHNY, CDR2 SVGAGI (reference sequence). The CDR3 consists of 13 residues. CDR3: CASSFRGVETQYF. The CDR3 DNA sequence: TGTGCCAGCAGTTTCAGGGGAGTGGAGACCCAGTACTTC.

The chain uses TRBV7-8 and TRBJ1-2; possibly TRBD1 for D (5 bases). Trimming took 5 bases from V and 5 from J, leaving 15 bases between them. The CDR3 spans 14 residues. CDR1 is SGHVS and CDR2 is FQNEAQ in the germline V gene. The CDR3 reads CASSPYPRGYGYTF. In DNA, the CDR3 is TGTGCCAGCAGCCCATACCCGAGGGGTTATGGCTACACCTTC.

The rearrangement joins TRBV6-1 to TRBJ1-1; D may be TRBD1 (5 bases). Trimming took 2 bases from V and 4 from J, leaving 20 bases between them. The CDR3 spans 17 residues. CDR1 is MNHNS and CDR2 is SASEGT in the germline V gene. CDR3 loop: CASSEFRGPGGCTEAFF. The CDR3 DNA follows: TGTGCCAGCAGTGAATTTCGCGGTCCGGGGGGTTGCACTGAAGCTTTCTTT.